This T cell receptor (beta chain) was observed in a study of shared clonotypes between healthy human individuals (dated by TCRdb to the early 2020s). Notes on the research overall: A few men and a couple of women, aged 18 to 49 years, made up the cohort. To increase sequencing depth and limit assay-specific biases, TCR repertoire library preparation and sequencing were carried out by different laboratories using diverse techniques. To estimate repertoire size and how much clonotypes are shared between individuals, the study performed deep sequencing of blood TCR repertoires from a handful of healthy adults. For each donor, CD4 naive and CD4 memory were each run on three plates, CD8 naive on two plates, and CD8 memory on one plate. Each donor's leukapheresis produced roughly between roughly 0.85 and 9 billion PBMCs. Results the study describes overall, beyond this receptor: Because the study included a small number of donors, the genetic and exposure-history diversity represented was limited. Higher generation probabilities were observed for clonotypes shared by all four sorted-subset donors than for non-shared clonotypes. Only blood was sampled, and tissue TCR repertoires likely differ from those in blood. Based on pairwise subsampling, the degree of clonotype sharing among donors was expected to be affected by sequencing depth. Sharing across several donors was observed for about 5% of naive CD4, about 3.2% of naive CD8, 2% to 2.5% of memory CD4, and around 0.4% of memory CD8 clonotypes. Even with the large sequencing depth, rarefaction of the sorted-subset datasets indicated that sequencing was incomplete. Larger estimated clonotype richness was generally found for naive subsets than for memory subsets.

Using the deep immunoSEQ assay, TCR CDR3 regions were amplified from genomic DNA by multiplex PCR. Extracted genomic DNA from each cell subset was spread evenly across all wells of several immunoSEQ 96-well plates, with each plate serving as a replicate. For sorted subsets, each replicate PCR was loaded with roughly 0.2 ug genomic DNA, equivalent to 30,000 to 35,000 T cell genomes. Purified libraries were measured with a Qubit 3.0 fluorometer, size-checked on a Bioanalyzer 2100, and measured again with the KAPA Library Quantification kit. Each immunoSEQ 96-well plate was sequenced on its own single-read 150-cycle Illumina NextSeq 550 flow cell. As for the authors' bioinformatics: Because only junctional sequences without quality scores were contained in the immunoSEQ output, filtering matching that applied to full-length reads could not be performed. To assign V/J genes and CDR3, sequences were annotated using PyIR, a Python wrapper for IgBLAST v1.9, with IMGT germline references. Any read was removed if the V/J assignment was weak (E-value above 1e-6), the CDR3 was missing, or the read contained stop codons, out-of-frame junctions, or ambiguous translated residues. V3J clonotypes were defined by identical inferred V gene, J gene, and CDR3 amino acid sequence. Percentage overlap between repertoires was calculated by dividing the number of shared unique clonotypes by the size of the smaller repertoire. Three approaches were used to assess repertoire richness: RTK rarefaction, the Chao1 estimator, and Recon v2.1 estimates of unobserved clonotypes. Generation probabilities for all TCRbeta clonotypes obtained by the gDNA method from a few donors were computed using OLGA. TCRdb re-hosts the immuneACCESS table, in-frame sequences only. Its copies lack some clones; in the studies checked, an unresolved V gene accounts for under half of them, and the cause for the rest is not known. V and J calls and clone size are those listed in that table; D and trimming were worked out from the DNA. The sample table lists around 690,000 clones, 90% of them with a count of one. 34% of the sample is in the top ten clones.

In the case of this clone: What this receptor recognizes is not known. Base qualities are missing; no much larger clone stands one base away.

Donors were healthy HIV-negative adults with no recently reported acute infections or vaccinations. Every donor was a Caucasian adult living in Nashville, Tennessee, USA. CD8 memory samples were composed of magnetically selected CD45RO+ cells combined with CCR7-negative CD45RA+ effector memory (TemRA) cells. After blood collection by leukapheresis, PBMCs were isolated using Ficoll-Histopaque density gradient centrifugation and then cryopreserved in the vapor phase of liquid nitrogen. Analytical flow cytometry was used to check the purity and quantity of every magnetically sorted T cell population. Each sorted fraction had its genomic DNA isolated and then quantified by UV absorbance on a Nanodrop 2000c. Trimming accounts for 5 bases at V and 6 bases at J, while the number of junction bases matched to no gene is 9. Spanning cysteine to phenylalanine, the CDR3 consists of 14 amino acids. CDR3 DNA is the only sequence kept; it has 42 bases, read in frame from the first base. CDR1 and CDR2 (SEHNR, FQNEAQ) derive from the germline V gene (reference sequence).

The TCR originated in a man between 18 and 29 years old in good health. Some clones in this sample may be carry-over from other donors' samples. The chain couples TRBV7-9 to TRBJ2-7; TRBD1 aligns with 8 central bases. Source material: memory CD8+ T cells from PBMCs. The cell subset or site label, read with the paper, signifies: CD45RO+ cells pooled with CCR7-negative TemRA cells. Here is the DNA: TGTGCCAGCAGCCCCGGACAGGGTTTTCTCGAGCAGTACTTC. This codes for CASSPGQGFLEQYF. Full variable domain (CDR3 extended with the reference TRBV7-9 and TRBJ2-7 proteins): DTGVSQNPRHKITKRGQNVTFRCDPISEHNRLYWYRQTLGQGPEFLTYFQNEAQLEKSRLLSDRFSAERPKGSFSTLEIQRTEQGDSAMYLCASSPGQGFLEQYFGPGTRLTVT.